The entry below describes one T cell receptor beta chain. Assay used: immunoSEQ multiplex PCR; TCRdb lists only in-frame clones, some missing. The table includes 150,000 to 200,000 clones, about nine tenths detected once. This record comes from a study of T cell responses to AZD1222 COVID-19 vaccine. Trimming removed 2 bases from V and 7 bases from J; junction bases left unmatched: 7. From germline, CDR1 is MNHNS and CDR2 SASEGT. The CDR3 is 16 amino acids. The chain links TRBV6-1 to TRBJ1-6; 8 bases map to TRBD1. The source was peripheral blood, collected 28 days after the second AZD1222 dose. The TCR sequence derives from an adult who received the AZD1222 COVID-19 vaccine. CDR3 sequence reads: CASSERSTGGNSPLHF. The CDR3 DNA reads TGTGCCAGCAGTGAACGTTCTACAGGGGGGAATTCACCCCTCCACTTT.